This TCR beta chain was recovered during a study of neurological immune-mediated disorders. For the study at large: Within the group of 34 multiple sclerosis patients, approximately 30 were relapsing-remitting, while 3 were secondary progressive. Study-wide results and caveats: The level of TCR clonal expansion was highest in patients with HTLV-1-associated myelopathy and lowest in multiple sclerosis, where it fell below the level seen in healthy controls.

Sample time point: longitudinal time-point 3. J gave up 4 bases and V 3 bases, and 11 bases lay outside the gene matches. Germline V gene sequence: CDR1 SGHRS, CDR2 YFSETQ. The CDR3 has 17 amino acids. The making of cDNA relied on 5'RACE with 10-nucleotide random UMIs. One entry per CDR3 protein, called by TCRdb with MiXCR from the 5' RACE reads. The repertoire has some 80,000 distinct CDR3 sequences, 4.3% of them found once; the top ten carry approximately 5.8%. This clonotype was counted at least ten times. Its antigen is still unknown. The sequenced sample consisted of PBMCs. The receptor's source is a woman aged 55 to 70 with multiple sclerosis. The rearrangement links TRBV5-1 to TRBJ2-3; 10 bases line up with TRBD2. The CDR3 DNA is TGCGCCAGCAGCTGGACTAGCGGCAACCTAGGGGCAGATACGCAGTATTTT. As protein: CASSWTSGNLGADTQYF.